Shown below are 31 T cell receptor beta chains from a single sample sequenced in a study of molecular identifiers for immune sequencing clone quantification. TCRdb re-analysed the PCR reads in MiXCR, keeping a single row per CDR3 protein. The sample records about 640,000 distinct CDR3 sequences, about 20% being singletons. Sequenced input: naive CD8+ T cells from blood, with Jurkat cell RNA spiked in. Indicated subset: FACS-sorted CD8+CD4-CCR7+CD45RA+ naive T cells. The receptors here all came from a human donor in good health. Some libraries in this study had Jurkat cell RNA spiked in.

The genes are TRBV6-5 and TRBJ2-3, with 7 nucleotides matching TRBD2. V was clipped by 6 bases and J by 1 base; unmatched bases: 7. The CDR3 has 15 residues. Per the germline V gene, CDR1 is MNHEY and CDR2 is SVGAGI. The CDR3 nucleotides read TGTGCCAGCAGCCAGGGACTACCTGGCACAGATACGCAGTATTTT. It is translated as CASSQGLPGTDTQYF.

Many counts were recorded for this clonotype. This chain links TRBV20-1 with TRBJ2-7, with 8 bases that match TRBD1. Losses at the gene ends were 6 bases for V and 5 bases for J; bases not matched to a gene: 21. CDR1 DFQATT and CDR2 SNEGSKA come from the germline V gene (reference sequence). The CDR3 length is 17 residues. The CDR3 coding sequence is TGCAGTGCCCCGACTACTATGGACAGGGCACTTTGGGACGAGCAGTACTTC. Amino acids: CSAPTTMDRALWDEQYF.

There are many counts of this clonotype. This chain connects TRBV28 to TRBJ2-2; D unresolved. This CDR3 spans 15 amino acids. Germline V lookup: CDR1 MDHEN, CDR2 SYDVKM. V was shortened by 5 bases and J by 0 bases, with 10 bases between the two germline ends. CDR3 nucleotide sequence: TGTGCCAGCAGTATGGGGTTAGCGAACACCGGGGAGCTGTTTTTT. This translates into CASSMGLANTGELFF.

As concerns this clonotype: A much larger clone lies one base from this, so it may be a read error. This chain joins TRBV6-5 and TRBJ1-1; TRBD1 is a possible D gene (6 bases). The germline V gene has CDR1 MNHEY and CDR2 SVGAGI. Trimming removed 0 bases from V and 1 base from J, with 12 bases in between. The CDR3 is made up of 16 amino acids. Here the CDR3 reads CASSYSSGAENTEAFF. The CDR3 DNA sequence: TGTGCCAGCAGTTACTCTTCGGGGGCGGAGAACACTGAAGCTTTCTTT.

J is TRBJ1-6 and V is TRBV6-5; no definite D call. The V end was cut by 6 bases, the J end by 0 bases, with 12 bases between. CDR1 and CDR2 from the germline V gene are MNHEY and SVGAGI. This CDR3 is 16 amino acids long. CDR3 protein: CASRAPTSSYNSPLHF. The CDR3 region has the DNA TGTGCCAGCAGAGCACCGACGAGCTCCTATAATTCACCCCTCCACTTT.

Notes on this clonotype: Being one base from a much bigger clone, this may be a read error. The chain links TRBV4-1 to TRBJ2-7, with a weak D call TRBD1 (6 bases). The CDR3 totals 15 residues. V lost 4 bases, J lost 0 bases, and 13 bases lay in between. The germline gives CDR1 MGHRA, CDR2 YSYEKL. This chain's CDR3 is CASSRDTGSSYEQYF. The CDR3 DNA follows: TGCGCCAGCAGCCGAGATACAGGGAGCTCCTACGAGCAGTACTTC.

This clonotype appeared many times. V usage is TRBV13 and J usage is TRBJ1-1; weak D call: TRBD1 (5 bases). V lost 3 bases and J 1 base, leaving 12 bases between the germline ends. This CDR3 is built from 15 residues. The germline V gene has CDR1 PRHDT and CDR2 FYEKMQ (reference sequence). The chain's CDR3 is CASSFAGFGNTEAFF. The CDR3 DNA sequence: TGTGCCAGCAGCTTTGCAGGGTTTGGGAACACTGAAGCTTTCTTT. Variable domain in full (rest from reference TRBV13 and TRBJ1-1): AAGVIQSPRHLIKEKRETATLKCYPIPRHDTVYWYQQGPGQDPQFLISFYEKMQSDKGSIPDRFSAQQFSDYHSELNMSSLELGDSALYFCASSFAGFGNTEAFFGQGTRLTVV.

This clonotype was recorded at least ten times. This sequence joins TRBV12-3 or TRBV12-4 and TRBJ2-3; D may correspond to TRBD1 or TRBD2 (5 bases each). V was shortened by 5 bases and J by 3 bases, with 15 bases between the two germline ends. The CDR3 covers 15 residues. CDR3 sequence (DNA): TGTGCCAGCAGTACCGACGGGACGAGAACAGATACGCAGTATTTT. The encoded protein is CASSTDGTRTDTQYF.

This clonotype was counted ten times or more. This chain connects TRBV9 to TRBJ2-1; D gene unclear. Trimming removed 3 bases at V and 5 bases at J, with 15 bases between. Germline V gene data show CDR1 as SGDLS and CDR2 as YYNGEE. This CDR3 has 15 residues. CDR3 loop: CASSASSGRDNEQFF. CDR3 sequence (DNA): TGTGCCAGCAGCGCCTCCTCAGGCAGAGACAATGAGCAGTTCTTC. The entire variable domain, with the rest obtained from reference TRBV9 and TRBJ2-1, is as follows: DSGVTQTPKHLITATGQRVTLRCSPRSGDLSVYWYQQSLDQGLQFLIQYYNGEERAKGNILERFSAQQFPDLHSELNLSSLELGDSALYFCASSASSGRDNEQFFGPGTRLTVL.

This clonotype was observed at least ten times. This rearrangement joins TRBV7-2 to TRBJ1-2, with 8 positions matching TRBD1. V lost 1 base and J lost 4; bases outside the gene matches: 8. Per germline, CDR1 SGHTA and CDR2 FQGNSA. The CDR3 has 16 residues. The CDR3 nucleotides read TGTGCCAGCAGCTTAGGACAGGGGCTTGGTAGCTATGGCTACACCTTC. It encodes CASSLGQGLGSYGYTF.

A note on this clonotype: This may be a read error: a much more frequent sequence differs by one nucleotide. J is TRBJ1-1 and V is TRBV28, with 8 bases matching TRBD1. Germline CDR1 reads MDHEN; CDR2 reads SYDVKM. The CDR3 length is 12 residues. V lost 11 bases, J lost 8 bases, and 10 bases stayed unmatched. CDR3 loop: CAGVRRGPEAFF. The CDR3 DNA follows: TGTGCCGGCGTTCGCAGGGGGCCAGAAGCTTTCTTT.

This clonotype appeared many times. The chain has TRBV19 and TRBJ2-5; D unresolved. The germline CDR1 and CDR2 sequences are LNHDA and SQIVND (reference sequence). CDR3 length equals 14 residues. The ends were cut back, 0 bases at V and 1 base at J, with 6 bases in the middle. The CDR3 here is CASSIDDFQETQYF. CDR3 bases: TGTGCCAGTAGTATAGATGACTTCCAAGAGACCCAGTACTTC.

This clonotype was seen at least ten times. The CDR3 protein is CASGSGYSGKVGTGELFF. The CDR3 DNA reads as TGTGCCAGCGGGAGTGGGTATAGCGGGAAAGTAGGGACCGGGGAGCTGTTTTTT. The genes are TRBV6-5 and TRBJ2-2, with 8 bases lining up with TRBD2. The CDR3 runs to 18 residues. Germline CDR1 and CDR2: MNHEY and SVGAGI. J lost 5 bases, V lost 8 bases, and 19 bases had no gene match.

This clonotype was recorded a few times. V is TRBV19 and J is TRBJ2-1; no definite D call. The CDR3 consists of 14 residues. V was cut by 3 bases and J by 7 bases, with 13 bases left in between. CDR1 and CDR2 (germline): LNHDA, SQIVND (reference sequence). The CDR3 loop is CASSIPYSGNEQFF. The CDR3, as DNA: TGTGCCAGTAGTATCCCATACAGTGGGAATGAGCAGTTCTTC.

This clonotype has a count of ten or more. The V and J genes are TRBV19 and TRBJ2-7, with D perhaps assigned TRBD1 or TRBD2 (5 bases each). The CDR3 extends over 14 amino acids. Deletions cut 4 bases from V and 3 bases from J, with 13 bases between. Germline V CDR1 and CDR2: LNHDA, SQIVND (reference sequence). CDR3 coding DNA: TGTGCCAGTAGTACCCGGGACGCACTCTACGAGCAGTACTTC. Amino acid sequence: CASSTRDALYEQYF.

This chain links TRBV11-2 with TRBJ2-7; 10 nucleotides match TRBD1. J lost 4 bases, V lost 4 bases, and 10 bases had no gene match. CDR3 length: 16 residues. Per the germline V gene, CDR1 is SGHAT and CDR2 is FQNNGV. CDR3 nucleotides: TGTGCCAGCAGCTACGGGACAGGGGAAGCCTCTTACGAGCAGTACTTC. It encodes CASSYGTGEASYEQYF.

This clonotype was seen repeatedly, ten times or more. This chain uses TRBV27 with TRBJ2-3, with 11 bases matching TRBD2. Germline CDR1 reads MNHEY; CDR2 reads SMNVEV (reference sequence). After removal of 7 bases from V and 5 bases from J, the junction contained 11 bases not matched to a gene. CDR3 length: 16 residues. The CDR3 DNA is TGTGCCAGCACTCAAACTAGCGGGAGCGGAGAAGATACGCAGTATTTT. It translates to CASTQTSGSGEDTQYF.

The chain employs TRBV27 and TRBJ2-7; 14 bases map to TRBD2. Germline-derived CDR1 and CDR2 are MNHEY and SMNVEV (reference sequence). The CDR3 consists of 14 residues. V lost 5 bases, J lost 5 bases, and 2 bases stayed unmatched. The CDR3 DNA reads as TGTGCCAGCAGTATGGGACTAGCGGGGGACGAGCAGTACTTC. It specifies CASSMGLAGDEQYF.

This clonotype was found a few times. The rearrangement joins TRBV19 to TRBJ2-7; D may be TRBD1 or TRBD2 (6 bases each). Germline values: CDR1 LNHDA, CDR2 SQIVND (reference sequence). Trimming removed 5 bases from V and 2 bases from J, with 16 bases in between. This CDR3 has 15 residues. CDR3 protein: CASSPTGGTPYEQYF. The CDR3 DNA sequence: TGTGCCAGTAGTCCGACCGGGGGCACGCCCTACGAGCAGTACTTC. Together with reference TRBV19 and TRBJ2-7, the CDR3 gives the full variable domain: DGGITQSPKYLFRKEGQNVTLSCEQNLNHDAMYWYRQDPGQGLRLIYYSQIVNDFQKGDIAEGYSVSREKKESFPLTVTSAQKNPTAFYLCASSPTGGTPYEQYFGPGTRLTVT.

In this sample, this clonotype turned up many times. The CDR3 DNA follows: TGTGCCAGCAGTTTACTTCCCCCCGGATTCACAGATACGCAGTATTTT. Translating it yields CASSLLPPGFTDTQYF. The chain has TRBV12-3 or TRBV12-4 and TRBJ2-3; D unresolved. The CDR3 contains 16 residues. Trimming pared 2 bases from V and 2 bases from J, leaving 14 bases between.

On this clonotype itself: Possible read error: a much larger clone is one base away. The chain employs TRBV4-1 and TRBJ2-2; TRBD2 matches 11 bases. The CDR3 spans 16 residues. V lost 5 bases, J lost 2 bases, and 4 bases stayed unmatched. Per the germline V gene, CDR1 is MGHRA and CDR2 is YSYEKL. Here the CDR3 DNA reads TGCGCCAGCAGCAATAGCGGGGGGGCCAACACCGGGGAGCTGTTTTTT. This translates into CASSNSGGANTGELFF.

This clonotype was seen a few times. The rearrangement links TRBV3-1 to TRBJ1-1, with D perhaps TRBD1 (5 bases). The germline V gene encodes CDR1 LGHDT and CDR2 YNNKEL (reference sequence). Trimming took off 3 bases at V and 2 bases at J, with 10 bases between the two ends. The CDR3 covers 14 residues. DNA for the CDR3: TGTGCCAGCAGCCAGCGGGACGCAAACACTGAAGCTTTCTTT. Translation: CASSQRDANTEAFF.

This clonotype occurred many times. CDR3 sequence: CASSFARGYEQYF. CDR3 DNA sequence: TGTGCCAGCAGTTTTGCCCGGGGTTACGAGCAGTACTTC. This chain uses TRBV27 with TRBJ2-7; a weak D match, TRBD2 (5 bases). CDR1 and CDR2 (germline): MNHEY, SMNVEV (reference sequence). Deletions cut 3 bases from V and 4 bases from J, with 10 bases between. The CDR3 is 13 residues long.

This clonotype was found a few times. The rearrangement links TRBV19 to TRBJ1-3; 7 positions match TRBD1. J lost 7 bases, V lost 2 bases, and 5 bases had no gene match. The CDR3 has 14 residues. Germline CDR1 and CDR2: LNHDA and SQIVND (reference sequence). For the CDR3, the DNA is TGTGCCAGTAGTATACCGGGACAGCGTAACACCATATATTTT. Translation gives CASSIPGQRNTIYF.

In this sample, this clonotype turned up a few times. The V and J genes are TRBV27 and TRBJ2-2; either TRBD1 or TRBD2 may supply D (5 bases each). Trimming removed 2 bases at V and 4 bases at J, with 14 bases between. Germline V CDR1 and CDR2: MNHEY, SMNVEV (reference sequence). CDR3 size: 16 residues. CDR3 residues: CASSLRGPASTGELFF. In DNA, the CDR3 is TGTGCCAGCAGTTTAAGGGGACCCGCCAGCACCGGGGAGCTGTTTTTT.

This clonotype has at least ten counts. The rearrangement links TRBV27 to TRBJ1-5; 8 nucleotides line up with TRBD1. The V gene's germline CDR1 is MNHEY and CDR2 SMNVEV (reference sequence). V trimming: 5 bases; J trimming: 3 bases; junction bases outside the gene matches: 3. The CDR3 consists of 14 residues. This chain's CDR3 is CASSNRGFNQPQHF. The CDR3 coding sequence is TGTGCCAGCAGTAACAGGGGGTTCAATCAGCCCCAGCATTTT.

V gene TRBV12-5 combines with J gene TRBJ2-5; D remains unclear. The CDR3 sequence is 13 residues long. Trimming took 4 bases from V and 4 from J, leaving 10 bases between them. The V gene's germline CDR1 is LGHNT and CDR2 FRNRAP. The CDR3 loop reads CASGWNPRETQYF. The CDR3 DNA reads TGTGCTAGTGGTTGGAACCCCCGAGAGACCCAGTACTTC.

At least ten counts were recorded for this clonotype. CDR3 coding DNA: TGTGCCAGCAGCGAAGACGTCGTTGGAACCTTCGGGTACAATGAGCAGTTCTTC. Protein: CASSEDVVGTFGYNEQFF. V usage is TRBV11-2 and J usage is TRBJ2-1, with no clear D. The V gene's germline CDR1 is SGHAT and CDR2 FQNNGV. V lost 5 bases to trimming and J lost 4 bases, with 24 bases between them. The CDR3 consists of 18 residues. The entire variable domain, with the rest obtained from reference TRBV11-2 and TRBJ2-1, is as follows: EAGVAQSPRYKIIEKRQSVAFWCNPISGHATLYWYQQILGQGPKLLIQFQNNGVVDDSQLPKDRFSAERLKGVDSTLKIQPAKLEDSAVYLCASSEDVVGTFGYNEQFFGPGTRLTVL.

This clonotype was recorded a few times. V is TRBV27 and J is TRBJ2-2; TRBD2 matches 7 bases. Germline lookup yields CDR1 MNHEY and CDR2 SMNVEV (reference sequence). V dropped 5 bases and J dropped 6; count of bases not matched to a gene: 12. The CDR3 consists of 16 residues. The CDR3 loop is CASSHSSGGAPGELFF. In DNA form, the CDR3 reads TGTGCCAGCAGTCACTCTAGCGGAGGGGCCCCCGGGGAGCTGTTTTTT.

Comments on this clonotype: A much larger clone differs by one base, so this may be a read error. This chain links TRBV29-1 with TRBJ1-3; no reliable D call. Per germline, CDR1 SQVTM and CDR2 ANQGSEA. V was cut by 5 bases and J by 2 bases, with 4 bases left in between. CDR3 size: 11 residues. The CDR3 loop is CSVIPGNTIYF. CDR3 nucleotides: TGCAGCGTTATCCCTGGAAACACCATATATTTT.

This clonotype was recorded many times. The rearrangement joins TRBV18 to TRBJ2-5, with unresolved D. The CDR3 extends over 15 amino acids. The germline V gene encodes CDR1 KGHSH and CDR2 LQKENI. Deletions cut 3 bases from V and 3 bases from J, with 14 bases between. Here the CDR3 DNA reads TGTGCCAGCTCACCGTTCAGAACAGCAGAAGAGACCCAGTACTTC. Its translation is CASSPFRTAEETQYF.